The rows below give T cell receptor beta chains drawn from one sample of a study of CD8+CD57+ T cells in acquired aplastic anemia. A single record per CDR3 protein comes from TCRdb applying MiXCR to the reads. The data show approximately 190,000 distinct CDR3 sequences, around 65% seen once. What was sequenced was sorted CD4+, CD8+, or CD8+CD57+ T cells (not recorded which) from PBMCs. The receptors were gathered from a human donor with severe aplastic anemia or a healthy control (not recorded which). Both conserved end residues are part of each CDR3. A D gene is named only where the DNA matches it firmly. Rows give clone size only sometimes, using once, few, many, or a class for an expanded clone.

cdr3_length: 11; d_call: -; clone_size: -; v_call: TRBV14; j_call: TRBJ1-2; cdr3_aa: CASSQGGGYTF; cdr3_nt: TGTGCCAGCAGCCAGGGAGGGGGCTACACCTTC
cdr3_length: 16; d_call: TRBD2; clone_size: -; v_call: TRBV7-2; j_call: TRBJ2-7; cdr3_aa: CASSLRVAGGSYEQYF; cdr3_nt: TGTGCCAGCAGCTTAAGAGTAGCGGGGGGCTCCTACGAGCAGTACTTC
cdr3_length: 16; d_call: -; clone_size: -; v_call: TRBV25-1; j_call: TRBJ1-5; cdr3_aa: CASSEGGAGINQPQHF; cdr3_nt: TGTGCCAGCAGTGAAGGCGGGGCAGGGATCAATCAGCCCCAGCATTTT
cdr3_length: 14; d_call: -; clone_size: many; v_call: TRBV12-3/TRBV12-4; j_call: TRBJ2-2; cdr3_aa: CASSLVGEAGELFF; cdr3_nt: TGTGCCAGCAGTTTAGTGGGGGAAGCCGGGGAGCTGTTTTTT
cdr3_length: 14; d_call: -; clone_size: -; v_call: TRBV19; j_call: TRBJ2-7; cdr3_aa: CASSGQFGAYEQYF; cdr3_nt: TGTGCCAGTAGTGGACAATTTGGGGCCTACGAGCAGTACTTC
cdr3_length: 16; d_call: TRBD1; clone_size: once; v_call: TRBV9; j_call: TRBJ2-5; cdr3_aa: CAGSVARQGERETQYF; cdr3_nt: TGTGCCGGCAGCGTAGCTCGGCAGGGGGAACGAGAGACCCAGTACTTC
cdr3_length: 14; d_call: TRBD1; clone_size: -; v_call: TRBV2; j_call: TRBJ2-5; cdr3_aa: CASTETGVQETQYF; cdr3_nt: TGTGCCAGCACCGAGACAGGGGTCCAAGAGACCCAGTACTTC
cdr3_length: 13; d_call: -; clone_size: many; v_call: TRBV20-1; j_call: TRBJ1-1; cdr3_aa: CSARTGMNTEAFF; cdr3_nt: TGCAGTGCTAGAACAGGGATGAACACTGAAGCTTTCTTT
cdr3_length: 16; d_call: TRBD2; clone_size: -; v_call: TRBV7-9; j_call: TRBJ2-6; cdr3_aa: CASREREGLLANVLTF; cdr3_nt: TGTGCCAGCAGAGAGAGGGAGGGTTTGCTGGCCAACGTCCTGACTTTC
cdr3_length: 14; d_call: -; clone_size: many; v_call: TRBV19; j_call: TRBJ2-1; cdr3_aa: CASTVGSSYNEQFF; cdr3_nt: TGTGCCAGTACCGTCGGGAGCTCCTACAATGAGCAGTTCTTC